The T cell receptor (beta chain) described here comes from a study of T-cell reconstitution after alpha-beta-depleted transplantation in children (dated by TCRdb to about 2016). General notes on the study: The study quantitatively tracked T-cell immune reconstitution after TCRalphabeta/CD19-depleted allogeneic hematopoietic cell transplantation in children using TCR repertoire profiling.

The germline V gene (reference sequence) supplies CDR1 DFQATT and CDR2 SNEGSKA. Spanning cysteine to phenylalanine, the CDR3 consists of 13 amino acids. The read is trimmed to its CDR3 DNA, 39 bases read in frame from base 1. Trimmed from V: 3 bases; trimmed from J: 6 bases; junction bases lacking a gene match: 5. General findings and caveats noted by the study authors: Over subsequent months, a decline in hyperexpanded clone frequencies was noted, and after one year, T-cell counts and TCRbeta diversity were mostly ascribed to newly produced T cells. The apparently early alphabetaT-cell count recovery about two months after transplant was reportedly dependent on only several hundred rapidly expanded clones derived from non-depleted graft cells. The high TCRbeta diversity at day 60 in some patients was ascribed to recipient T cells and intrathymic progenitors that had survived conditioning.

In this sample, this clonotype turned up many times. The antigen it binds to is not known. Per-base qualities were not stored, and no clone one base away is much larger. The treatment or condition label on this specimen signifies: allogeneic hematopoietic cell transplantation with graft depleted of TCRalphabeta T cells and CD19 B cells. Transplant recipients were children who received TCRalphabeta/CD19-depleted allogeneic hematopoietic cell grafts. The library was generated by PCR. Sequencer: Illumina HiSeq 2500. To normalize quantification of the TCRbeta repertoire, the TCR libraries were built with molecular barcoding that relied on unique molecular identifiers. The public reads were reprocessed in TCRdb via fastp at Q25 and MiXCR, keeping in-frame beta chains. Rows with a matching CDR3 protein are joined into one entry that keeps the most common DNA and genes. The table for this sample lists fewer than 35,000 distinct CDR3 sequences; about 5.8% of them were counted only once. The ten largest clonotypes hold approximately 7% of the sample.

Specimen: PBMCs, mostly from graft donor cells, collected 180 days after TCRalphabeta/CD19-depleted stem cell transplant. This TCR was sampled from a male patient aged 5 to 17 who had a stem cell transplant for acute myeloid leukemia, so the T cells may come from the graft donor. The receptor chain draws on TRBV20-1 and TRBJ2-3; 8 central nucleotides agree with TRBD2. The CDR3: CSASGRAGDTQYF. The DNA sequence is as follows: TGCAGTGCTAGCGGGAGGGCCGGGGATACGCAGTATTTT.